The 8 T cell receptor beta chains presented below share a single source sample, sequenced in a study of response to subunit inactivated influenza vaccine. TCRdb reanalysed the RT-PCR reads using MiXCR and keeps one entry per CDR3 protein. The top ten clones hold roughly 11% of a sample with approximately 500,000 distinct CDR3 sequences, approximately 14% of them seen once. This specimen consisted of PBMCs from blood, obtained about 13 days after vaccination. The source of these receptors is a man aged 50 to 60 who received an inactivated influenza vaccine.

This clonotype has ten or more counts. One junction end disagrees with the germline gene, perhaps due to a read error. This chain's CDR3 is CASTGDVGGLYTEQFF. CDR3 nucleotide sequence: TGTGCCAGCACCGGAGACGTAGGGGGCCTCTACACTGAGCAGTTCTTC. The chain recombines TRBV25-1 with TRBJ2-1, with TRBD1 matching over 7 bases. CDR3 length: 16 amino acids. CDR1 is MGHDK and CDR2 is SYGVNS in the germline V gene.

The chain uses TRBV10-3 and TRBJ1-2, with 12 nucleotides matching TRBD1. The CDR3 runs to 14 residues. V trimming: 6 bases; J trimming: 4 bases; junction bases outside the gene matches: 3. CDR1 is ENHRY, CDR2 SYGVKD, per germline. DNA of the CDR3: TGTGCCATCAGGGGACAGGGGGCCATCTATGGCTACACCTTC. Its protein is CAIRGQGAIYGYTF.

This chain uses TRBV7-2 with TRBJ2-2; 10 bases are a match to TRBD1. CDR1 and CDR2 from the germline V gene are SGHTA and FQGNSA. V was pared by 5 bases and J by 1 base, with 7 bases of the junction left unmatched. CDR3 size: 17 residues. The CDR3 coding sequence is TGTGCCAGCAGCCCCGGGACAGGGGCGTTGAACACCGGGGAGCTGTTTTTT. This codes for CASSPGTGALNTGELFF.

V gene TRBV10-2 combines with J gene TRBJ2-5; 8 positions agree with TRBD1. The V gene's germline CDR1 is WSHSY and CDR2 SAAADI. This CDR3 is built from 15 residues. V lost 7 bases, J lost 4 bases, and 11 bases stayed unmatched. The CDR3 region has the DNA TGCGCCAGCAAATCCGGGACAGGCGCAAGAGAGACCCAGTACTTC. As protein: CASKSGTGARETQYF.

The chain has TRBV20-1 and TRBJ2-4, with D hard to call. The CDR3 has 12 amino acids. In germline, CDR1 is DFQATT, CDR2 SNEGSKA (reference sequence). Trimming removed 8 bases from V and 1 base from J, with 9 bases in between. CDR3 nucleotides: TGCAGTATCAAGTTCGCCAAAAACATTCAGTACTTC. Translated: CSIKFAKNIQYF.

The chain joins TRBV5-1 to TRBJ2-3; 13 nucleotides align to TRBD2. Germline V lookup: CDR1 SGHRS, CDR2 YFSETQ. This CDR3 spans 16 amino acids. J was trimmed by 8 bases and V by 4 bases; bases with no gene match: 10. The CDR3 DNA reads TGCGCCAGCAGCCCGGGACTAGCGGGGAGTTCCGCTACGCAGTATTTT. Encoded protein: CASSPGLAGSSATQYF.

There are a few counts of this clonotype. V is TRBV10-3 and J is TRBJ1-5; D is ambiguous. The ends were cut back, 0 bases at V and 11 bases at J, with 8 bases in the middle. The germline gives CDR1 ENHRY, CDR2 SYGVKD. The CDR3 runs 12 residues. CDR3 coding DNA: TGTGCCATCAGTGAGTCAAACGGGGCCCAGCATTTT. It codes for CAISESNGAQHF.

This clonotype was seen a single time. This may come from a read error, since a much larger clone is one base off. This sequence joins TRBV4-3 and TRBJ2-1, with D perhaps given as TRBD1 or TRBD2 (5 bases each). The germline CDR1 and CDR2 sequences are LGHNA and YSLEER. Deletions cut 0 bases from V and 10 bases from J, with 19 bases between. This CDR3 is built from 16 residues. The CDR3 DNA follows: TGCGCCAGCAGCCAAGAGGGGGAACTAACCCCCATCGAGCAGTTCTTC. This gives the protein CASSQEGELTPIEQFF.